Listed here are 19 T cell receptor beta chains from one sample, sequenced in a study of beta chain features in type 1 diabetes. Study observations and caveats: The study found moderately but significantly shorter TCRB CDR3s in all four CD4+ subsets of Type 1 diabetes patients.

The antigens for these receptors are not known. Every isolated RNA sample was fully reverse transcribed, so sequencing captured expressed TCRB transcripts. The protocol was immunoSEQ multiplex PCR, while the TCRdb copy is restricted to in-frame clones and leaves out a portion. This repertoire shows 300,000 to 400,000 clones, roughly 13% found once; its top ten account for roughly 0.016%. Specimen: naive CD4+ T cells from blood. These receptor sequences come from a woman younger than 35 with type 1 diabetes.

The table lists this clone with a few counts. V usage is TRBV28 and J usage is TRBJ2-7, with D unclear. The CDR3 loop spans 14 amino acids. Germline V CDR1 and CDR2: MDHEN, SYDVKM. Trimming pared 3 bases from V and 6 bases from J, leaving 15 bases between. CDR3 nucleotide sequence: TGTGCCAGCAGTTTCTTCCATCCGGGTCGCGAGCAGTACTTC. This translates into CASSFFHPGREQYF.

This clone has more than one count but fewer than ten. The CDR3 loop is CASSQDTSGGWQLSTDTQYF. Here the CDR3 DNA reads TGTGCCAGCAGCCAAGATACGTCAGGGGGTTGGCAGTTAAGCACAGATACGCAGTATTTT. The chain has TRBV4-2 and TRBJ2-3; 7 positions match TRBD1. The germline V gene has CDR1 LGHNA and CDR2 YNFKEQ. V was pared by 0 bases and J by 0 bases, with 15 bases of the junction left unmatched. The CDR3 extends over 20 amino acids.

The sample holds a few counts of this clone. The CDR3 protein is CASSPGQSRFNEQFF. The DNA for the CDR3 is TGTGCCAGCTCACCCGGACAAAGCCGGTTCAATGAGCAGTTCTTC. The V gene is TRBV18, the J gene TRBJ2-1, with D perhaps TRBD1 (5 bases). Looked up from germline, CDR1 is KGHSH and CDR2 is LQKENI. This CDR3 is built from 15 residues. V gave up 3 bases and J gave up 6 bases, with 15 bases separating them.

The chain employs TRBV29-1 and TRBJ2-2; no definite D call. Germline V gene lookup returns CDR1 SQVTM and CDR2 ANQGSEA. The CDR3 extends over 11 amino acids. Trimming removed 1 base from V and 9 bases from J, with 6 bases in between. Here the CDR3 DNA reads TGCAGCGTTGAAGGGAGCAGGGAGCTGTTTTTT. It encodes CSVEGSRELFF.

This clone was detected a few times. V is TRBV30 and J is TRBJ1-2, with D possibly being TRBD1 (5 bases). CDR3 length equals 13 residues. Deletions cut 6 bases from V and 4 bases from J, with 15 bases between. CDR1 and CDR2 from the germline V gene are GTSNPN and SVGIG (reference sequence). CDR3 sequence reads: CACLTVMGYGYTF. The CDR3 DNA sequence: TGTGCCTGTCTGACAGTTATGGGCTATGGCTACACCTTC.

This clone occurred a few times. The rearrangement uses TRBV9 and TRBJ1-1; 8 positions match TRBD1. The CDR3 length is 15 residues. V lost 4 bases to trimming and J lost 2 bases; unmatched junction nucleotides: 7. Germline V gene sequence: CDR1 SGDLS, CDR2 YYNGEE. CDR3 region: CASSLRDRLNTEAFF. DNA of the CDR3: TGTGCCAGCAGCCTCCGGGACAGGTTAAACACTGAAGCTTTCTTT.

CDR3 in amino acids: CAWSISGKNYNEQFF. DNA of the CDR3: TGTGCCTGGAGTATTAGCGGAAAGAATTACAATGAGCAGTTCTTC. The V gene is TRBV30, the J gene TRBJ2-1; possibly TRBD2 for D (6 bases). Per germline, CDR1 GTSNPN and CDR2 SVGIG (reference sequence). V was pared by 2 bases and J by 4 bases, with 15 bases between. CDR3 length: 15 residues.

J is TRBJ2-5 and V is TRBV28; possibly TRBD2 for D (7 bases). TRBJ2-7 matches the DNA end more closely, so the J call is doubtful. Germline V gives CDR1 MDHEN, CDR2 SYDVKM. The CDR3 sequence is 14 residues long. The CDR3 loop reads CASHRGGAQYEQYF. For the CDR3, the DNA is TGTGCCAGCCACCGTGGGGGGGCGCAGTACGAGCAGTACTTC.

The rearrangement links TRBV11-3 to TRBJ2-1; possible D gene TRBD2, 6 bases. CDR1 is SGHNT and CDR2 is YENEEA in the germline V gene. CDR3 length: 14 amino acids. Deletions cut 2 bases from V and 6 bases from J, with 11 bases between. DNA of the CDR3: TGTGCCAGCAGCTTAAACGGCGGGACCAATGAGCAGTTCTTC. Translated, it gives CASSLNGGTNEQFF. Variable domain in full (rest from reference TRBV11-3 and TRBJ2-1): EAGVVQSPRYKIIEKKQPVAFWCNPISGHNTLYWYLQNLGQGPELLIRYENEEAVDDSQLPKDRFSAERLKGVDSTLKIQPAELGDSAVYLCASSLNGGTNEQFFGPGTRLTVL.

The sample holds a few counts of this clone. The rearrangement links TRBV27 to TRBJ2-7; tentatively, D is TRBD1 (5 bases). CDR1 is MNHEY, CDR2 SMNVEV, per germline (reference sequence). The CDR3 runs to 12 residues. The germline V and J ends were trimmed by 7 bases and 6 bases, with 13 bases remaining between them. The CDR3 nucleotides are TGTGCCAGCACCTCTCGACAGCGCGAGCAGTACTTC. This translates into CASTSRQREQYF.

This clone was seen only a few times. V gene TRBV19 combines with J gene TRBJ1-5; TRBD1 matches 7 bases. Germline V gene data show CDR1 as LNHDA and CDR2 as SQIVND (reference sequence). The CDR3 sequence is 12 residues long. Unmatched junction bases numbered 0, after V lost 6 bases and J lost 4 bases. CDR3 nucleotides: TGTGCCAGTAGGACAGGGAATCAGCCCCAGCATTTT. It is translated as CASRTGNQPQHF.

V gene TRBV5-1 combines with J gene TRBJ2-7, with 9 bases fitting TRBD2. V lost 6 bases, J lost 5 bases, and 9 bases stayed unmatched. CDR1 and CDR2 from the germline V gene are SGHRS and YFSETQ. The CDR3 is 14 residues long. In DNA form, the CDR3 reads TGCGCCAGCACCCCGTGGGGGACTAGCAACGAGCAGTACTTC. It is translated as CASTPWGTSNEQYF.

The rearrangement links TRBV28 to TRBJ2-7; 7 bases are shared with TRBD1. The junction had 3 bases not matched to a gene; V was cut back by 3 bases and J by 4 bases. This CDR3 region has 13 residues. Germline loops: CDR1 MDHEN, CDR2 SYDVKM. The CDR3 DNA reads as TGTGCCAGCAGTTTGGGACAGCAATACGAGCAGTACTTC. It encodes CASSLGQQYEQYF.

This clone was counted only a few times. Written as DNA, the CDR3 is TGTGCCTGGAGTGTAGGTGGGCCCCTGTTCTTC. Its translation is CAWSVGGPLFF. The chain links TRBV30 to TRBJ2-1; D gene unclear. CDR1 and CDR2 (germline): GTSNPN, SVGIG (reference sequence). With 0 bases removed from V and 15 bases from J, the gap between germline ends came to 12 bases. The CDR3 runs 11 residues.

J is TRBJ2-7 and V is TRBV28; possibly TRBD1 for D (5 bases). V was trimmed by 3 bases and J by 2 bases, leaving 20 bases between them. CDR1 and CDR2 from the germline V gene are MDHEN and SYDVKM. The CDR3 sequence is 17 residues long. CDR3 in amino acids: CASSFSALPRAPYEQYV. In nucleotides, the CDR3 is TGTGCCAGCAGTTTTTCCGCCCTCCCCAGGGCACCCTACGAGCAGTACGTC.

V is TRBV5-1 and J is TRBJ1-1; D is uncertain. Per germline, CDR1 SGHRS and CDR2 YFSETQ. Trimming shortened V by 0 bases and J by 4 bases, and 10 bases separated the two germline ends. The CDR3 loop spans 14 amino acids. Written as DNA, the CDR3 is TGCGCCAGCAGCTTGGTGGCAGTTGGCACTGAAGCTTTCTTT. Its translation is CASSLVAVGTEAFF. Based on the CDR3 plus reference TRBV5-1 and TRBJ1-1, the full variable domain is KAGVTQTPRYLIKTRGQQVTLSCSPISGHRSVSWYQQTPGQGLQFLFEYFSETQRNKGNFPGRFSGRQFSNSRSEMNVSTLELGDSALYLCASSLVAVGTEAFFGQGTRLTVV.

This clone was seen only a few times. The chain combines TRBV2 with TRBJ2-1; TRBD2 aligns across 9 bases. CDR1 is SNHLY and CDR2 is FYNNEI in the germline V gene. V shed 10 bases and J 2 bases; nucleotides not matched to a gene: 3. This CDR3 is built from 13 residues. CDR3 bases: TGTGCCACCACTAGCGGGCCCTACAATGAGCAGTTCTTC. Translated, it gives CATTSGPYNEQFF.

This clone appeared a few times. The rearrangement links TRBV5-1 to TRBJ2-1; D unclear. Germline V gene lookup returns CDR1 SGHRS and CDR2 YFSETQ. V was shortened by 0 bases and J by 6 bases, with 10 bases between the two germline ends. This CDR3 has 14 residues. The CDR3 sequence: CASSLGLVGNEQFF. CDR3 nucleotides: TGCGCCAGCAGCTTGGGGCTAGTCGGCAATGAGCAGTTCTTC.

This clone showed up just a few times. This chain joins TRBV11-2 and TRBJ2-3; 9 bases are shared with TRBD1. The CDR3 is made up of 17 amino acids. J lost 1 base, V lost 5 bases, and 10 bases had no gene match. Germline CDR1 SGHAT, CDR2 FQNNGV. CDR3: CASSPYGTGIGTDTQYF. For the CDR3, the DNA is TGTGCCAGCAGCCCCTACGGGACAGGGATCGGCACAGATACGCAGTATTTT.